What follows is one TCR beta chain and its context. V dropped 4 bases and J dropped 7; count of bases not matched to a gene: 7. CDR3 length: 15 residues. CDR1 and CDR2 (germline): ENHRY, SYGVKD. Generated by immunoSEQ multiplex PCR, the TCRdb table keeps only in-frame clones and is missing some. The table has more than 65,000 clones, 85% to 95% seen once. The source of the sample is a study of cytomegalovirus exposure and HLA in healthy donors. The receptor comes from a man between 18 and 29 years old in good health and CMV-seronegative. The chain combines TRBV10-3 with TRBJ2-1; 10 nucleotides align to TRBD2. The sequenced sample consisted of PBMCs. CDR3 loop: CAISAIAGGRNEQFF. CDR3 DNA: TGTGCCATCAGTGCTATAGCGGGAGGTCGTAATGAGCAGTTCTTC.